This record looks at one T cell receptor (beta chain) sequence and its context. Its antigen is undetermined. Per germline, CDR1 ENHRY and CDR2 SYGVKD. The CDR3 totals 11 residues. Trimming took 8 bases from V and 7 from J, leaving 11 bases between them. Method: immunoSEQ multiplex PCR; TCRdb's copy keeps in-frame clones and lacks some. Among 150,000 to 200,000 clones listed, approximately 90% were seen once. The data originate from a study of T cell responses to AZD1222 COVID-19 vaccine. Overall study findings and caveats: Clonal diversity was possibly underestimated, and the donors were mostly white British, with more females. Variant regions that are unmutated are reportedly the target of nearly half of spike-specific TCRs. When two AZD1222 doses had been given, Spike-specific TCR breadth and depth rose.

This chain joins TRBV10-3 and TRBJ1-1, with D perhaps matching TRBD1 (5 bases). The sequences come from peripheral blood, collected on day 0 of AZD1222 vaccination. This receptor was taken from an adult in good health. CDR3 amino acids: CAILVRGEAFF. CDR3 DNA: TGTGCCATCTTAGTTAGGGGTGAAGCTTTCTTT.